The 11 T cell receptor beta chains in this list originate from one sample, sequenced in a study of cytomegalovirus exposure and HLA in healthy donors. The PCR employed 60 Vbeta primers together with 13 Jbeta primers. Method: immunoSEQ multiplex PCR; TCRdb's copy keeps in-frame clones and lacks some. The data show about 140,000 clones, 75% to 80% seen once. Sequencing was performed on PBMCs. These receptor sequences come from a woman between 18 and 29 years old in good health and CMV-seropositive.

V and J are TRBV6-4 and TRBJ2-2; D may be TRBD1 (6 bases). Trimming removed 4 bases at V and 6 bases at J, with 18 bases between. Looked up from germline, CDR1 is MRHNA and CDR2 is SNTAGT. The CDR3 runs 16 residues. This CDR3 is CASSAVRGDWPGELFF. CDR3 in DNA: TGTGCCAGCAGTGCTGTCAGGGGAGACTGGCCCGGGGAGCTGTTTTTT.

V and J are TRBV29-1 and TRBJ2-1; 10 positions match TRBD1. Germline CDR1 reads SQVTM; CDR2 reads ANQGSEA. J gave up 9 bases and V 5 bases, and 10 bases lay outside the gene matches. The CDR3 covers 14 residues. CDR3 DNA sequence: TGCAGCGTTTCTGCCGGGACAGGGGTGGCTGAGCAGTTCTTC. Translation: CSVSAGTGVAEQFF.

The chain carries TRBV28 and TRBJ1-4; D might be TRBD1 (5 bases). V lost 3 bases, J lost 0 bases, and 8 bases lay in between. The germline V gene encodes CDR1 MDHEN and CDR2 SYDVKM. This CDR3 comprises 15 residues. This CDR3 is CASSFTGSTNEKLFF. The CDR3 nucleotides are TGTGCCAGCAGTTTTACAGGATCAACTAATGAAAAACTGTTTTTT.

The chain combines TRBV12-5 with TRBJ2-2, with TRBD2 identical over 7 bases. In germline, CDR1 is LGHNT, CDR2 FRNRAP. The V and J ends lost 0 bases and 5 bases, in that order; junction bases with no gene match: 9. CDR3 length: 17 residues. The CDR3 loop reads CASGLVPKEGGTGELFF. CDR3 nucleotides: TGTGCTAGTGGTTTGGTACCTAAGGAGGGAGGGACCGGGGAGCTGTTTTTT.

The chain is built from TRBV7-9 and TRBJ2-1; 10 bases fit TRBD2. CDR3 size: 16 residues. The V segment lost 2 bases and the J segment 3 bases; nucleotides outside the gene matches: 4. The germline V gene has CDR1 SEHNR and CDR2 FQNEAQ (reference sequence). The CDR3 DNA follows: TGTGCCAGCAGCTTACTAGCGGGGGACCTCTACAATGAGCAGTTCTTC. This codes for CASSLLAGDLYNEQFF.

This clone was found a few times. V and J are TRBV28 and TRBJ1-5; D may be TRBD1 (5 bases). Germline values: CDR1 MDHEN, CDR2 SYDVKM. Trimming stripped 2 bases from V and 7 bases from J, with 6 bases between. This CDR3 comprises 12 residues. CDR3 loop: CASSLDSQPQHF. CDR3 nucleotides: TGTGCCAGCAGTTTAGACAGCCAGCCCCAGCATTTT.

The V and J genes are TRBV6-5 and TRBJ2-2; maybe TRBD2 (5 bases). V lost 0 bases, J lost 5 bases, and 7 bases lay in between. Germline values: CDR1 MNHEY, CDR2 SVGAGI. The CDR3 totals 14 residues. The CDR3 region is CASSYSRATGELFF. The CDR3 nucleotides read TGTGCCAGCAGTTACTCGAGGGCTACCGGGGAGCTGTTTTTT.

Turning to this clone: Other DNA sequences in the sample encode the same CDR3. This sequence joins TRBV15 and TRBJ1-6, with 7 nucleotides matching TRBD1. The trim removed 1 base at V and 7 bases at J, leaving 4 bases unmatched. CDR1 is LNHNV and CDR2 is YYDKDF in the germline V gene (reference sequence). The CDR3 runs 15 residues. CDR3 coding DNA: TGTGCCACCAGCAGAGTTGGAGGGGGCAATTCACCCCTCCACTTT. It is translated as CATSRVGGGNSPLHF.

This chain links TRBV27 with TRBJ2-1; 12 positions match TRBD1. This CDR3 region has 15 residues. From germline, CDR1 is MNHEY and CDR2 SMNVEV (reference sequence). The V segment lost 6 bases and the J segment 9 bases; nucleotides outside the gene matches: 9. CDR3 in DNA: TGTGCCAGCAGCCACACGGGACAGGGGGCGACTGAGCAGTTCTTC. As protein: CASSHTGQGATEQFF.

The chain uses TRBV28 and TRBJ2-7; 8 nucleotides line up with TRBD1. Unmatched junction bases numbered 13, after V lost 3 bases and J lost 3 bases. CDR3 length equals 17 residues. Germline V gene lookup returns CDR1 MDHEN and CDR2 SYDVKM. The DNA for the CDR3 is TGTGCCAGCAGTTTTAATTTTCGGACAGGGCGAAACTACGAGCAGTACTTC. Its translation is CASSFNFRTGRNYEQYF.

The CDR3, as DNA: TGTGCCAGCAGCTTAGAAGCGCTGTCGAACTCTGGAAACACCATATATTTT. As protein: CASSLEALSNSGNTIYF. The chain combines TRBV7-6 with TRBJ1-3; D gene ambiguous. The CDR3 runs 17 residues. CDR1 and CDR2 (germline): SGHVS, FNYEAQ. V gave up 1 base and J gave up 0 bases, with 13 bases separating them.